The rows below give T cell receptor beta chains drawn from one sample of a study of metastatic and nonmetastatic thyroid tumors. With MiXCR, TCRdb called clones anew from the PCR reads. The sample records approximately 30,000 clones, under 20% being singletons. The sample consisted of blood. The source of these receptors is a female donor with papillary thyroid cancer or a benign thyroid nodule (not recorded which). Some clones in this sample may be carry-over from other donors' samples. Both conserved end residues are part of each CDR3. Fields, in order: CDR3 protein, CDR3 DNA, J gene, clone size, V gene, D gene. A D gene is named only where the DNA matches it firmly. The size entry is marked missing in some rows and otherwise reads once, few, many or a size class.

CASSPQGGRNTTYF | TGTGCCAGCAGTCCACAGGGAGGTAGAAACACCACATATTTT | TRBJ1-3 | many | TRBV6-1 | .
CASSVGGGGTDTQYF | TGTGCCAGCAGCGTAGGGGGGGGCGGCACAGATACGCAGTATTTT | TRBJ2-3 | many | TRBV9 | .
CASSDRTAYEQYF | TGTGCCAGCAGCGACCGTACCGCCTACGAGCAGTACTTC | TRBJ2-7 | many | TRBV11-3 | .
CSARRLAGYEQYF | TGCAGTGCTCGCCGGCTAGCGGGCTACGAGCAGTACTTC | TRBJ2-7 | . | TRBV20-1 | TRBD2
CASSSGADQPQHF | TGTGCCAGCAGCTCGGGGGCTGATCAGCCCCAGCATTTT | TRBJ1-5 | many | TRBV7-2 | .
CASTNFGGLDGGEQFF | TGTGCCAGCACCAACTTCGGGGGTCTTGACGGTGGGGAGCAGTTCTTC | TRBJ2-1 | medium-sized | TRBV6-1 | .
CASSEPGRAGSQGTQYF | TGTGCCAGCAGTGAACCCGGTCGAGCGGGCTCCCAAGGGACCCAGTACTTC | TRBJ2-5 | many | TRBV6-1 | .
CASRLAGGTQYF | TGTGCCAGCAGACTAGCGGGAGGCACGCAGTATTTT | TRBJ2-3 | many | TRBV27 | TRBD2
CASSSRTGGNEQFF | TGTGCCAGCAGTTCACGAACAGGGGGAAATGAGCAGTTCTTC | TRBJ2-1 | many | TRBV27 | TRBD1
CASSQDSRGLEQYF | TGCGCCAGCAGCCAAGATTCCCGTGGGCTCGAGCAGTACTTC | TRBJ2-7 | many | TRBV4-3 | .
CATSDSTATGGSSYEQYF | TGTGCCACCAGTGATTCCACAGCAACAGGGGGGAGCTCCTACGAGCAGTACTTC | TRBJ2-7 | many | TRBV24-1 | TRBD1
CASSQDRFWGQYF | TGCGCCAGCAGCCAAGATAGGTTCTGGGGTCAGTACTTC | TRBJ2-4 | many | TRBV4-1 | .
CSARDDPRTSGHTDTQYF | TGCAGTGCTAGAGATGACCCTCGGACTAGCGGCCACACAGATACGCAGTATTTT | TRBJ2-3 | . | TRBV20-1 | TRBD2
CASSPGGSGYEQYF | TGTGCCAGCTCACCAGGCGGGAGTGGCTACGAGCAGTACTTC | TRBJ2-7 | many | TRBV18 | TRBD2
CASSRGSGQPQHF | TGCGCCAGCAGCAGGGGTTCAGGTCAGCCCCAGCATTTT | TRBJ1-5 | many | TRBV5-1 | .
CASSLTSGHLGDTQYF | TGTGCCAGCAGCTTAACTAGCGGCCACCTCGGAGATACGCAGTATTTT | TRBJ2-3 | many | TRBV11-3 | TRBD2
CASSQEVIRQAQETQYF | TGTGCCAGCAGCCAAGAGGTCATCAGACAGGCCCAAGAGACCCAGTACTTC | TRBJ2-5 | many | TRBV14 | .
CASTLLAGNTDTQYF | TGTGCCAGTACCTTACTAGCGGGGAACACAGATACGCAGTATTTT | TRBJ2-3 | many | TRBV19 | TRBD2
CASSLEGVGTQYF | TGTGCCAGCAGCTTAGAGGGTGTCGGTACGCAGTATTTT | TRBJ2-3 | many | TRBV11-2 | .
CASSPRWRWTESFF | TGTGCCAGCAGTCCCCGTTGGCGATGGACTGAATCTTTCTTT | TRBJ1-1 | . | TRBV25-1 | .
CASSSGWGVSYEQYF | TGTGCCAGCAGCTCCGGGTGGGGCGTCTCCTACGAGCAGTACTTC | TRBJ2-7 | . | TRBV7-6 | .
CAISEAGVAVVFSKADTQYF | TGTGCCATCAGTGAGGCCGGGGTAGCTGTGGTTTTCTCCAAGGCAGATACGCAGTATTTT | TRBJ2-3 | . | TRBV10-3 | .